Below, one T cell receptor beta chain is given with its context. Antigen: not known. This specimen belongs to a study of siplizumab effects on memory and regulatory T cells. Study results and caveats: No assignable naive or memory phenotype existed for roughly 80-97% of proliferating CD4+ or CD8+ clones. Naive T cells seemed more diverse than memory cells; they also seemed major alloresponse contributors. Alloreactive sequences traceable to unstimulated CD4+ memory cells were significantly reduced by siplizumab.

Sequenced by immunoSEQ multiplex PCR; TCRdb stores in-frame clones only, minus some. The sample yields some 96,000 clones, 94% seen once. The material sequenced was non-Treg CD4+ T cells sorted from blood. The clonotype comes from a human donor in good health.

CDR3 sequence (DNA): TGTGCCAGCAGCCCTATCCCTACTATGGAGGGCTACACCTTC. This sequence encodes CASSPIPTMEGYTF. The rearrangement uses TRBV27 and TRBJ1-2; D not resolved. V lost 6 bases to trimming and J lost 8 bases, with 19 bases between them. The CDR3 is 14 residues long. Germline lookup yields CDR1 MNHEY and CDR2 SMNVEV (reference sequence).